This T cell receptor beta chain was found in a study of T-cell memory formation after mild COVID-19. For the study at large: Largely, the TCR clusters proved donor specific.

Constant-segment-primed 5'RACE gave TCR alpha and TCR beta cDNA libraries with sample barcodes and UMIs. TCRdb recomputed calls from the 5' RACE reads with MiXCR, one row per CDR3 protein. The sample carries just over 150,000 distinct CDR3 sequences, around a third recorded once. The germline CDR1 and CDR2 sequences are MNHNS and SASEGT. This CDR3 region has 14 residues. Trimming stripped 2 bases from V and 6 bases from J, with 13 bases between. The study's findings and limits: A subset of responding clones appeared in pre-infection memory, suggesting cross-reactive memory joined. The study found balanced CD4/CD8 in clones contracting day 15 to 85 and a CD4+ lean in later expanders.

This clonotype was counted only a few times. Its antigen remains unidentified. The chain links TRBV6-1 to TRBJ1-2; possible D gene TRBD1, 6 bases. This clonotype originated in an adult woman who had mild COVID-19 (a few samples of this study predate the infection). Cell type and time point are not known. The sequenced sample consisted of PBMCs or a T cell subset sorted from them (not recorded which). CDR3 sequence reads: CASSEQRGTNGYTF. The CDR3 nucleotides are TGTGCCAGCAGTGAACAGAGGGGGACGAATGGCTACACCTTC.